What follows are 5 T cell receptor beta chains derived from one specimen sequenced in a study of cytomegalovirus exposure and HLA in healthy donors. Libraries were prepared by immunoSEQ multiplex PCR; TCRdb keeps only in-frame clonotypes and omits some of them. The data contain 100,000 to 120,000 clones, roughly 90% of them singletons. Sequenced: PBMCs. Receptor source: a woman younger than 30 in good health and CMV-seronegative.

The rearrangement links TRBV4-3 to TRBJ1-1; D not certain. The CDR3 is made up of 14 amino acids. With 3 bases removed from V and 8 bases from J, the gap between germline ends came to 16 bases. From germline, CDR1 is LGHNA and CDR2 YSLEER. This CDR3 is CASSQAALGREAFF. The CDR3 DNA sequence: TGCGCCAGCAGCCAGGCCGCGTTGGGCAGGGAAGCTTTCTTT.

The CDR3 DNA is TGTGCCAGCAGCTTTTCCTGGGACAGGGGGCAGAACTATGGCTACACCTTC. Protein: CASSFSWDRGQNYGYTF. The gene calls are TRBV13 and TRBJ1-2; 12 bases line up with TRBD1. CDR3 length: 17 amino acids. V lost 3 bases and J lost 2; bases outside the gene matches: 7. Germline CDR1 is PRHDT and CDR2 is FYEKMQ (reference sequence). The full variable domain, rest sourced from reference TRBV13 and TRBJ1-2, is AAGVIQSPRHLIKEKRETATLKCYPIPRHDTVYWYQQGPGQDPQFLISFYEKMQSDKGSIPDRFSAQQFSDYHSELNMSSLELGDSALYFCASSFSWDRGQNYGYTFGSGTRLTVV.

The DNA of the CDR3 is TGTGCCAGCAGCTTCACGACCGGGACAGCCAACACAGATACGCAGTATTTT. Translating gives CASSFTTGTANTDTQYF. The genes are TRBV7-3 and TRBJ2-3; 7 bases line up with TRBD1. The junction had 11 bases not matched to a gene; V was cut back by 3 bases and J by 2 bases. The CDR3 runs 17 residues. CDR1 is SGHTA and CDR2 is FQGTGA in the germline V gene.

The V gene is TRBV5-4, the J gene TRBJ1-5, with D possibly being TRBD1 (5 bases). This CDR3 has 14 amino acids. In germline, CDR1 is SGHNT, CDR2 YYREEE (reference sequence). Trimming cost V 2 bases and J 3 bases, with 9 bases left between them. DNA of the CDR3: TGTGCCAGCAGCTTTTCAGGGCCCAATCAGCCCCAGCATTTT. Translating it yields CASSFSGPNQPQHF.

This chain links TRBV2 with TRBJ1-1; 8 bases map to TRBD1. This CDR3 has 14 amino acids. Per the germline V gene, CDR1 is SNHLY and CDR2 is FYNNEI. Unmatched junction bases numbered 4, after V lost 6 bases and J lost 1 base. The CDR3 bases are TGTGCCAGCAGGATACAGGGGGGGAACACTGAAGCTTTCTTT. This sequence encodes CASRIQGGNTEAFF.